This T cell receptor beta chain stems from a study of identifying expanded T cells in peripheral blood. Clones were read by immunoSEQ multiplex PCR, and TCRdb kept only the in-frame ones, dropping some. The sample holds about 52,000 clones, approximately 82% seen once. Germline loops: CDR1 ENHRY, CDR2 SYGVKD. V was clipped by 3 bases and J by 6 bases; unmatched bases: 4. The CDR3 is 13 amino acids. The chain uses TRBV10-3 and TRBJ2-7, with TRBD1 identical over 8 bases. The sequenced sample was blood. This TCR was recovered from a person aged 18 to 75 in good health. CDR3 DNA: TGTGCCATCAGTGACCCGGACAGGGTCGAGCAGTACTTC. It codes for CAISDPDRVEQYF.